The sequence of this T cell receptor beta chain was determined in a study of blood T cell repertoires in COVID-19. Looking at the study overall: The samples span acute and convalescent COVID-19 from the United States, Italy and Spain.

Germline CDR1 SGHAT, CDR2 FQNNGV. CDR3 length: 15 residues. V dropped 5 bases and J dropped 6; count of bases not matched to a gene: 9. Profiling relied on immunoSEQ multiplex PCR, and the TCRdb table lists in-frame clones only, not all of them. Of 220,000 or so clones listed, 70% to 90% were seen once; the top ten hold more than 8.5%. Sequenced: peripheral blood. This TCR derives from a woman between 45 and 60 years old with COVID-19, enrolled during active disease. The chain has TRBV11-2 and TRBJ2-1; TRBD2 aligns across 8 bases. DNA of the CDR3: TGTGCCAGCAGCCTCCTACCCCGGGGGGGCAATGAGCAGTTCTTC. This sequence encodes CASSLLPRGGNEQFF.